The rows below give T cell receptor beta chains drawn from one sample of a study of chemoradiotherapy in HPV16-positive cancers. Some clones are missing from TCRdb's copy, which holds only in-frame ones; the method was immunoSEQ multiplex PCR. This sample has about 8,000 clones, with around 81% found just once. Sampling was done from a patient who underwent chemoradiotherapy. The source of these receptors is a human donor with HPV-associated anogenital cancer. Each CDR3 is given without its conserved first and last residue. The order of the fields is V gene, clone size, J gene, CDR3 protein. A clone size is listed for some rows: how often the clone was seen (once, few, many), or a class if it is expanded.

v_gene: TRBV6-1; abundance: .; j_gene: TRBJ1-2; CDR3aa: ASRSDGPYGYT
v_gene: TRBV18; abundance: .; j_gene: TRBJ2-1; CDR3aa: ASSRDSLYNEQF
v_gene: TRBV2; abundance: .; j_gene: TRBJ2-1; CDR3aa: ASKLAGGNEQF
v_gene: TRBV6-7; abundance: few; j_gene: TRBJ2-5; CDR3aa: ASRDTGGLDVGETQY
v_gene: TRBV28; abundance: .; j_gene: TRBJ2-7; CDR3aa: ASGDVDEQY
v_gene: TRBV7-3; abundance: .; j_gene: TRBJ2-2; CDR3aa: ASSYSKLTGELF
v_gene: TRBV7-2; abundance: .; j_gene: TRBJ1-2; CDR3aa: ASRRQGGDYGYT
v_gene: TRBV5-1; abundance: few; j_gene: TRBJ1-1; CDR3aa: ASSSDTTNTEAF
v_gene: TRBV29-1; abundance: .; j_gene: TRBJ2-4; CDR3aa: SVRGESLAKNIQY
v_gene: TRBV27; abundance: .; j_gene: TRBJ2-7; CDR3aa: ASTPYEQY
v_gene: TRBV11-3; abundance: .; j_gene: TRBJ1-1; CDR3aa: ASSLDRRDRKNTEAF
v_gene: TRBV28; abundance: .; j_gene: TRBJ2-7; CDR3aa: ASSFSQRVRGEQY
v_gene: TRBV28; abundance: .; j_gene: TRBJ2-7; CDR3aa: ASRGAAGVASYEQY
v_gene: TRBV30; abundance: .; j_gene: TRBJ2-5; CDR3aa: AWTKGQIQETQY
v_gene: TRBV19; abundance: .; j_gene: TRBJ1-5; CDR3aa: ASSKGQGLPQH
v_gene: TRBV27; abundance: .; j_gene: TRBJ2-2; CDR3aa: ASRPGHLNTGELF
v_gene: TRBV11-3; abundance: once; j_gene: TRBJ1-2; CDR3aa: ASSRAGGHGYT
v_gene: TRBV5-1; abundance: .; j_gene: TRBJ2-7; CDR3aa: ASSPDSLAYEQY
v_gene: TRBV2; abundance: .; j_gene: TRBJ2-7; CDR3aa: ASSDAGVVYEQY
v_gene: TRBV4-2; abundance: .; j_gene: TRBJ2-3; CDR3aa: ASSQALGVTTDTQY
v_gene: TRBV18; abundance: .; j_gene: TRBJ2-1; CDR3aa: ASSREAGGSGRSEQF
v_gene: TRBV6-1; abundance: .; j_gene: TRBJ1-2; CDR3aa: ASSEDVGGRYGYT